This TCR beta chain was identified in a study of T cells in Graves' hyperthyroidism and ophthalmopathy. What was amplified from RNA transcripts were TCR beta CDR3 regions. First-round RT-PCR targeting the TCR CDR3 was performed with the HTBI primer set. TCRdb re-called the multiplex PCR reads through MiXCR, storing one row per CDR3 protein. The sample contains roughly 840,000 distinct CDR3 sequences, 38% of which appear only once. As regards this clonotype: Its antigen is not identified. One end of the junction varies from germline; a read error may be responsible.

The study, taken as a whole, reports: Appearing also in blood were most of the thyroid clonotypes expanded above 0.001.

When ophthalmopathy did not progress within 18 months, Graves' hyperthyroidism was considered stable. The hyperthyroidism patients had all been newly diagnosed, and their disease duration was under 2 months. Their ages ranged from 18 to 65 years. The PBMCs studied were ones that came from 8 to 10 ml fresh peripheral blood. The TCR originated in a man aged 18 to 29 with Graves' hyperthyroidism. The material sequenced was blood.

Here the CDR3 reads CASSLTTGGKETQYF. Written as DNA, the CDR3 is TGTGCTAGCAGCTTAACGACAGGGGGCAAAGAGACCCAGTACTTC. The rearrangement links TRBV7-7 to TRBJ2-5, with 10 bases lining up with TRBD1. CDR3 size: 15 residues. Germline CDR1 SSHAT, CDR2 FNYEAQ (reference sequence).